The source of this T cell receptor beta chain is a study of T cell responses to AZD1222 COVID-19 vaccine. About the study: Second-dose groups at about 4 or about 12 weeks were pooled.

Data came from immunoSEQ multiplex PCR; TCRdb stores just in-frame clones and leaves some out. Here the sample spans roughly 180,000 clones, about nine tenths being singletons. The CDR3 has 12 amino acids. V was clipped by 4 bases and J by 5 bases, with 9 bases between them. The V gene's germline CDR1 is PRHDT and CDR2 FYEKMQ (reference sequence). This clone was seen once. No antigen is known for it. Findings and limits, study-wide: Baseline serostatus was positive in only six AZD1222 recipients. Following two doses of AZD1222, Spike-specific TCR breadth and depth rose.

The chain recombines TRBV13 with TRBJ2-7; D is unresolved. This receptor was obtained from an adult in good health. The sequences come from peripheral blood, collected on day 0 of AZD1222 vaccination. CDR3 sequence reads: CASSSPPHEQYF. CDR3 coding DNA: TGTGCCAGCAGCTCGCCCCCGCACGAGCAGTACTTC.